One TCR beta chain is described in this entry. What it binds is unknown. The assay was immunoSEQ multiplex PCR, and TCRdb's table has in-frame clones only and misses some. This table has under 150,000 clones, 90% appearing once. The sample belongs to a study of T cell responses to AZD1222 COVID-19 vaccine. Study-wide results and limits: The breadth and depth of Spike-specific TCRs increased once two AZD1222 doses had been given. In all cases, repertoires were sampled only after the peak T cell response.

Germline V gene lookup returns CDR1 MNHEY and CDR2 SVGAGI. Deletions cut 2 bases from V and 4 bases from J, with 12 bases between. The CDR3 loop spans 16 amino acids. Samples with a second dose at about 4 or about 12 weeks were pooled together. The starting material was peripheral blood, obtained 28 days after the second AZD1222 dose. V is TRBV6-5 and J is TRBJ2-6; weak D call: TRBD1 (6 bases). The sequence derives from an adult who received the AZD1222 COVID-19 vaccine. The CDR3 DNA sequence: TGTGCCAGCAGTTACGCTACAGGGTCGGGGGCCAACGTCCTGACTTTC. Translation: CASSYATGSGANVLTF.